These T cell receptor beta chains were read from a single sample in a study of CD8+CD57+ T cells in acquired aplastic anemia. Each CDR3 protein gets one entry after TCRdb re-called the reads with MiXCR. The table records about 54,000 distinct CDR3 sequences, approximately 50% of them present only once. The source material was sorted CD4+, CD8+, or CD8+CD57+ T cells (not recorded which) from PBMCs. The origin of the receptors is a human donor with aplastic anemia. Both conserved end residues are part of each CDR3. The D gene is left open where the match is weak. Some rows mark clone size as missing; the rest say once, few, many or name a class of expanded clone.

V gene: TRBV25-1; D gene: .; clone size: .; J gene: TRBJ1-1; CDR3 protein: CASSAHREVTEAFF; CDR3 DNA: TGTGCCAGCAGTGCCCACAGGGAAGTCACTGAAGCTTTCTTT
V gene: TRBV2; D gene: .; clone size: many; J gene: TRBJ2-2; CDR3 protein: CASSAPLPGSNTGELFF; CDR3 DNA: TGTGCCAGCAGTGCCCCTTTACCGGGTTCGAACACCGGGGAGCTGTTTTTT
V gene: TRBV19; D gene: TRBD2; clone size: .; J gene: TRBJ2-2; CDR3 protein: CASTFLAGGPGELFF; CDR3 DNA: TGTGCCAGTACTTTCCTAGCGGGGGGGCCCGGGGAGCTGTTTTTT
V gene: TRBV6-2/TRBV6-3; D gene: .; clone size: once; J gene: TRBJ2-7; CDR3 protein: CASSDTLASGEQYF; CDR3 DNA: TGTGCCAGCAGTGACACTCTAGCGTCGGGCGAGCAGTACTTC
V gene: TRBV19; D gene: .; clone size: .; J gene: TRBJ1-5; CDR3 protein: CASSIPGRGRQPQHF; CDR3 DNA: TGTGCCAGTAGTATTCCCGGCAGGGGCAGGCAGCCCCAGCATTTT
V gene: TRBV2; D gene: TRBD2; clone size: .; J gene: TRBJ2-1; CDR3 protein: CASSVIAGGNEQFF; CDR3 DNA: TGTGCCAGCAGTGTAATAGCGGGGGGCAATGAGCAGTTCTTC
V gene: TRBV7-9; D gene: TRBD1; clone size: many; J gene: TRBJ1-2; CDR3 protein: CASSFFGQGVVGGYTF; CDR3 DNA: TGTGCCAGCAGCTTTTTCGGACAGGGGGTAGTAGGTGGCTACACCTTC
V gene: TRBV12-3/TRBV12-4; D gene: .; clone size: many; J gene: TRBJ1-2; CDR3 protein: CASTNGGPGYGYTF; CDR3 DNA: TGTGCCAGCACCAATGGGGGGCCGGGCTATGGCTACACCTTC
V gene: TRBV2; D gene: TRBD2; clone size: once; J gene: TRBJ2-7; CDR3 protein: CASSEERGGSYEQYF; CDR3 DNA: TGTGCCAGCAGTGAGGAGCGGGGGGGATCCTACGAGCAGTACTTC
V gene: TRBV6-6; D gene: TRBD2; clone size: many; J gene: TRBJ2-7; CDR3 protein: CASSYSPGRDEQYF; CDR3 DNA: TGTGCCAGCAGTTACTCTCCAGGGAGGGACGAGCAGTACTTC
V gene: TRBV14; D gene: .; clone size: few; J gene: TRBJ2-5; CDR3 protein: CASSHDRSTQYF; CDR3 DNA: TGTGCCAGCAGCCACGACAGGTCGACCCAGTATTTC
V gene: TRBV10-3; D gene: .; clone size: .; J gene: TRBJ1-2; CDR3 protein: CAILQAGGYGYTF; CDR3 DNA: TGTGCCATCCTCCAGGCCGGGGGCTATGGCTACACCTTC
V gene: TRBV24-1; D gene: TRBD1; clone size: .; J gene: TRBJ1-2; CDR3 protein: CATSESGTGGAGYGYTF; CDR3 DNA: TGTGCCACCAGTGAATCGGGGACAGGGGGCGCGGGCTATGGCTACACCTTC
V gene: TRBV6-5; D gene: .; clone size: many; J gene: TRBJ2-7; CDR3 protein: CASSFYQGMGEQYF; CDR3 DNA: TGTGCCAGCAGTTTCTACCAGGGGATGGGTGAGCAGTACTTC
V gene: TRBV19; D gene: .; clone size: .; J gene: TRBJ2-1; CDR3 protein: CASSPLARRSNEQFF; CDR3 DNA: TGTGCCAGTAGTCCCCTGGCCAGGAGAAGCAATGAGCAGTTCTTC
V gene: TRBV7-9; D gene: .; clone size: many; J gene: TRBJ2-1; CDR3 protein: CASSLVRGTYNEQFF; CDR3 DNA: TGTGCCAGCAGCTTAGTCCGGGGAACATACAATGAGCAGTTCTTC
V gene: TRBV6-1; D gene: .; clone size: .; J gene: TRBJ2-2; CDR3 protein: CASSLQGALGGELFF; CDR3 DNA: TGTGCCAGCAGCCTACAAGGGGCCCTCGGAGGGGAGCTGTTTTTT
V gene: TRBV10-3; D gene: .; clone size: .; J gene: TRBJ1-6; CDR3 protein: CASFGGANNSPLHF; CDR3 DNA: TGTGCCAGTTTCGGCGGGGCTAATAATTCACCCCTCCACTTT
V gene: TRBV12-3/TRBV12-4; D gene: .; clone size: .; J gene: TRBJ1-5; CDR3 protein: CASSFSNNQPQHF; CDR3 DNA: TGTGCCAGCAGTTTTAGTAACAATCAGCCCCAGCATTTT
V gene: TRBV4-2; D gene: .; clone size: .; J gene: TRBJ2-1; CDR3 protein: CASSQTGPYNEQFF; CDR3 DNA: TGTGCCAGCAGCCAGACCGGTCCCTACAATGAGCAGTTCTTC
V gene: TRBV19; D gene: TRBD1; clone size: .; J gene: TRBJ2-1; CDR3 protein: CASKGTGRDEQFF; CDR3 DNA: TGTGCCAGTAAAGGGACAGGGAGGGATGAGCAGTTCTTC
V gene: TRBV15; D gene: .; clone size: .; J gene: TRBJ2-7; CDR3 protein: CATSRAGLLGEQYF; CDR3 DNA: TGTGCCACCAGCAGAGCGGGACTCCTCGGCGAGCAGTACTTC
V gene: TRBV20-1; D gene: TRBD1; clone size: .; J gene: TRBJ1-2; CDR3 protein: CSASSPDRGARGYGYTF; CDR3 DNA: TGCAGTGCCAGCAGTCCGGACAGGGGGGCTCGGGGCTATGGCTACACCTTC
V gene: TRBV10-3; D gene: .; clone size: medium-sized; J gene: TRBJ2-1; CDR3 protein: CAISTGPEQFF; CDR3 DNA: TGTGCCATTTCAACAGGGCCGGAGCAGTTCTTC
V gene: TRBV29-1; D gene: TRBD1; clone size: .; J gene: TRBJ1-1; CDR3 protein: CSVGTGGYTEAFF; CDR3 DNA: TGCAGCGTTGGGACAGGGGGCTACACTGAAGCTTTCTTT
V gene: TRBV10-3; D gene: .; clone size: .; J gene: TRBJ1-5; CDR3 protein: CAISDPGRFYNSNQPQHF; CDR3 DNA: TGTGCCATCAGTGACCCCGGTCGGTTTTATAATAGCAATCAGCCCCAGCATTTT
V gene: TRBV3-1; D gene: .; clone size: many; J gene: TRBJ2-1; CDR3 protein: CASSSPLAVDEQFF; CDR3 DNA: TGTGCCAGCAGCTCTCCGCTAGCTGTGGATGAGCAGTTCTTC
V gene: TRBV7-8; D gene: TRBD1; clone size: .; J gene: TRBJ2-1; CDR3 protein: CASSSSRDRAYNEQFF; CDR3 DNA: TGTGCCAGCAGCTCTTCCCGGGACAGGGCATACAATGAGCAGTTCTTC
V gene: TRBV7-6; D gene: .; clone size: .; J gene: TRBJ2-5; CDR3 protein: CASSLEYTSPSDF; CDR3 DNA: TGTGCCAGCAGCTTGGAATATACTAGCCCTAGTGACTTC
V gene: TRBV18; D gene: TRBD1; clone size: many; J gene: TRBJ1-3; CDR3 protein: CASSPDRGPGNTIYF; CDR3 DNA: TGTGCCAGCTCACCTGACAGGGGCCCTGGAAACACCATATATTTT
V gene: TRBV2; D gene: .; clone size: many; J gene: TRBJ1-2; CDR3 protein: CASQEGYGYTF; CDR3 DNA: TGTGCCTCACAGGAGGGCTATGGCTACACCTTC
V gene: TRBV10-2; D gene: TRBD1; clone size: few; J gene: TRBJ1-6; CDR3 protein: CASSESLTGGNSPLHF; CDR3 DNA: TGCGCCAGCAGTGAGTCCTTGACAGGGGGCAATTCACCCCTCCACTTT
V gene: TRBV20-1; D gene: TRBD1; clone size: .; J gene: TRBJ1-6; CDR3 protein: CSASQGSGGPSPLHF; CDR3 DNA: TGCAGTGCTAGCCAAGGGTCAGGGGGCCCTTCACCCCTCCACTTT
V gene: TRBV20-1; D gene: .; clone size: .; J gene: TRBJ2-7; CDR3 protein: CSAREFDVSYEQYF; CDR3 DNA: TGCAGTGCTAGAGAGTTCGACGTCTCCTACGAGCAGTACTTC
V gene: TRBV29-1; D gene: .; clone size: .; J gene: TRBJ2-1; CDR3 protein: CSGWRSNNEQFF; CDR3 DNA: TGCAGCGGTTGGCGGAGCAACAATGAGCAGTTCTTC
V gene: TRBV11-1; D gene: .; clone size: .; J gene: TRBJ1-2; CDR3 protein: CASSFSDGGGGYTF; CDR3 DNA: TGTGCCAGCAGCTTTAGTGACGGAGGAGGAGGCTACACCTTC
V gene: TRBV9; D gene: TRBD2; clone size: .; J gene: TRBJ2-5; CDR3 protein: CASRRTSGEETQYF; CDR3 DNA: TGTGCCAGTAGAAGGACTAGCGGGGAAGAGACCCAGTACTTC
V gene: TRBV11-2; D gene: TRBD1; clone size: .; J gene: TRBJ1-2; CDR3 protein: CASSSGGLYGYTF; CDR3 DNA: TGTGCCAGCAGCTCAGGGGGTTTGTATGGCTACACCTTC